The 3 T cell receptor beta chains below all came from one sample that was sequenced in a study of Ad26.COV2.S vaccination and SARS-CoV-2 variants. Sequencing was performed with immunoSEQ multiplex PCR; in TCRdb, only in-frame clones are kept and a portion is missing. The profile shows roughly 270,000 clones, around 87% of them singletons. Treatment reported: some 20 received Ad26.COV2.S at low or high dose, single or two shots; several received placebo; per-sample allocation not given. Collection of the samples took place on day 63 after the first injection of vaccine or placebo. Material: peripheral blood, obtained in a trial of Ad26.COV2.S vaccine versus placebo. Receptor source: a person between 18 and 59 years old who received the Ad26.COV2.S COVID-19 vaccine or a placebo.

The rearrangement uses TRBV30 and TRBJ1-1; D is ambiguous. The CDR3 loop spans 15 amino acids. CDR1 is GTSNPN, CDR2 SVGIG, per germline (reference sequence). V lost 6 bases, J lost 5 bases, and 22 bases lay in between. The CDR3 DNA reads TGTGCCTGCATAGCCGCCCGGGGAATGGGAACTGAAGCTTTCTTT. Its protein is CACIAARGMGTEAFF.

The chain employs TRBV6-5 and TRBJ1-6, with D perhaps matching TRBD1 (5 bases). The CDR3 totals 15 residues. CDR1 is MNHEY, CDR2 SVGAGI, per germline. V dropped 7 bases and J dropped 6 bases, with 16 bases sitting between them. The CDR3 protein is CASIMGDAFNSPLHF. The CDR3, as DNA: TGTGCCAGCATCATGGGGGACGCTTTTAATTCACCCCTCCACTTT.

The CDR3 sequence: CASSRPAGVGGEQYF. The CDR3 nucleotides read TGTGCCAGCAGCCGCCCAGCGGGAGTCGGTGGCGAGCAGTACTTC. The genes are TRBV6-5 and TRBJ2-7; 8 nucleotides agree with TRBD2. The CDR3 runs to 15 residues. Germline CDR1 MNHEY, CDR2 SVGAGI. The J segment lost 6 bases and the V segment lost 6 bases, leaving 13 bases of the junction unmatched.